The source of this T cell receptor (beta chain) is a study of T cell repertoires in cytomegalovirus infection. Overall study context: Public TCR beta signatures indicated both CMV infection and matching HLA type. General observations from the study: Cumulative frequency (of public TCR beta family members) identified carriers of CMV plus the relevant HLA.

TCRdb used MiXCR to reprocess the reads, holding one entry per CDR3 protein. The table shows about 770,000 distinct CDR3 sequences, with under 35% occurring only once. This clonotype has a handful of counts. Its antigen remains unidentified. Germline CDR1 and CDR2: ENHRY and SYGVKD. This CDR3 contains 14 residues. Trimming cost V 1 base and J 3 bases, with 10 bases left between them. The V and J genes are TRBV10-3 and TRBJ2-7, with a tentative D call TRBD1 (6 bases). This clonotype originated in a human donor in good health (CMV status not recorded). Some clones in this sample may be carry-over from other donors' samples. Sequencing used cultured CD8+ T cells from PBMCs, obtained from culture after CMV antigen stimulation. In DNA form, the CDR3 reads TGTGCCATCAGTGAGTGGACAGTAGGCTACGAGCAGTACTTC. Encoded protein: CAISEWTVGYEQYF.